This TCR beta chain was identified in a study of shared clonotypes between healthy human individuals. Deep-level assay runs were performed. Using immunoSEQ multiplex PCR, the repertoire was profiled, and TCRdb retains in-frame clones only, with some absent. The top ten clones hold less than 40% of a sample with fewer than 850,000 clones, roughly 87% of them seen once. Germline V gene data show CDR1 as SGHDT and CDR2 as YYEEEE. After removal of 0 bases from V and 6 bases from J, the junction contained 5 bases not matched to a gene. The CDR3 has 14 amino acids. Sequenced material: memory CD8+ T cells from PBMCs. Subset meaning: CD45RO+ cells pooled with CCR7-negative TemRA cells. The V call is TRBV5-6, the J call TRBJ2-7, with 8 positions matching TRBD1. The TCR comes from a man younger than 35 in good health. Some clones in this sample may be carry-over from other donors' samples. The CDR3 region has the DNA TGTGCCAGCAGCTTGGGGACAGGGCGGCGCGAGCAGTACTTC. Encoded protein: CASSLGTGRREQYF.